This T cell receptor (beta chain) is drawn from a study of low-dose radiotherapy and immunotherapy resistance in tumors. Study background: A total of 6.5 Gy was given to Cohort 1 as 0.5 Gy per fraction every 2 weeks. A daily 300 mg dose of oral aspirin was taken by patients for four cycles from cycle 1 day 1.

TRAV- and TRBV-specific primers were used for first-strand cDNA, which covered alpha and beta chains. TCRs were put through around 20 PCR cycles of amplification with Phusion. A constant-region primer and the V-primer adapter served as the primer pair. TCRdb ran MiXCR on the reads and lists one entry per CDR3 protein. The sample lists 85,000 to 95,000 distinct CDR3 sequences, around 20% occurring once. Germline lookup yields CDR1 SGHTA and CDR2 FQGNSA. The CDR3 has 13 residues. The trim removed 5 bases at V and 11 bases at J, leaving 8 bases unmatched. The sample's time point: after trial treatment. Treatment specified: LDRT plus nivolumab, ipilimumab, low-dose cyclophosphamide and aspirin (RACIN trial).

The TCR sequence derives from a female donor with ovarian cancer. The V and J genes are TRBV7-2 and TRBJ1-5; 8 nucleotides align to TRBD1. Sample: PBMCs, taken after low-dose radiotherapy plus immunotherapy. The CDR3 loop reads CASSSRQGTTQHF. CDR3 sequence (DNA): TGTGCCAGCAGCAGCAGACAGGGGACGACCCAGCATTTT.